Below are 15 T cell receptor beta chains sequenced from a single sample in a study of shared T cell receptors in the human thymus. Using immunoSEQ multiplex PCR, the repertoire was profiled, and TCRdb retains in-frame clones only, with some absent. The top ten hold roughly 0.013% of the sample, which has about 540,000 clones, 75% to 85% seen once. These records were also assigned to another study, of human thymus T cells.

The sequencing input was thymocytes. The receptor source for this set is a boy under two years old with a congenital heart defect.

The genes are TRBV29-1 and TRBJ2-7, with TRBD2 identical over 7 bases. This CDR3 region has 15 residues. Germline V gives CDR1 SQVTM, CDR2 ANQGSEA. V lost 0 bases and J lost 4; bases outside the gene matches: 9. The CDR3 DNA follows: TGCAGCGTTGAAGAGTTCGGCAGTAGCGGGTACGAGCAGTACTTC. Translating it yields CSVEEFGSSGYEQYF.

This chain uses TRBV15 with TRBJ2-3, with D maybe TRBD2 (7 bases). Germline V gives CDR1 LNHNV, CDR2 YYDKDF (reference sequence). V dropped 5 bases and J dropped 1 base, with 28 bases sitting between them. CDR3 length equals 20 residues. The CDR3 sequence is CATSGGLVGGGRGRTDTQYF. CDR3 DNA: TGTGCCACCAGCGGGGGGCTCGTGGGGGGCGGGAGAGGCCGCACAGATACGCAGTATTTT.

The rearrangement links TRBV4-1 to TRBJ2-1; TRBD2 agrees at 13 bases. J gave up 0 bases and V 4 bases, and 15 bases lay outside the gene matches. The CDR3 has 21 amino acids. Germline CDR1 MGHRA, CDR2 YSYEKL. The CDR3 loop reads CASSRRIVTSGRLHSYNEQFF. DNA of the CDR3: TGCGCCAGCAGCCGGCGGATTGTGACTAGCGGGAGGCTCCACTCCTACAATGAGCAGTTCTTC.

The V call is TRBV7-6, the J call TRBJ2-7; 7 bases align to TRBD1. CDR1 and CDR2 (germline): SGHVS, FNYEAQ. The ends lost 5 bases at V and 0 bases at J; junction bases unmatched: 10. The CDR3 length is 16 residues. The CDR3 spells CASSPGWTGSSYEQYF. CDR3 nucleotides: TGTGCCAGCAGCCCCGGGTGGACAGGAAGCTCCTACGAGCAGTACTTC.

The rearrangement uses TRBV10-1 and TRBJ2-5; D unclear. The CDR3 is made up of 12 amino acids. Per the germline V gene, CDR1 is WNHNN and CDR2 is SYGVQD (reference sequence). Trimming pared 4 bases from V and 2 bases from J, leaving 5 bases between. The CDR3 sequence: CASSVGQETQYF. CDR3 sequence (DNA): TGCGCCAGCAGTGTCGGGCAAGAGACCCAGTACTTC.

The chain employs TRBV5-6 and TRBJ2-1; D possibly corresponds to TRBD1 (5 bases). The V end lost 0 bases, the J end lost 10 bases, and 17 bases lay between the germline ends. CDR3 length: 15 residues. The germline CDR1 and CDR2 sequences are SGHDT and YYEEEE. CDR3 protein: CASSLVRAGQVEQFF. As DNA, the CDR3 is TGTGCCAGCAGCTTGGTCAGGGCAGGCCAAGTCGAGCAGTTCTTC. Supplemented by reference TRBV5-6 and TRBJ2-1, the full variable domain reads DAGVTQSPTHLIKTRGQQVTLRCSPKSGHDTVSWYQQALGQGPQFIFQYYEEEERQRGNFPDRFSGHQFPNYSSELNVNALLLGDSALYLCASSLVRAGQVEQFFGPGTRLTVL.

The gene calls are TRBV6-5 and TRBJ2-2, with D possibly matching TRBD1 (5 bases). The CDR3 runs 12 residues. The germline V gene encodes CDR1 MNHEY and CDR2 SVGAGI. Trimming stripped 7 bases from V and 7 bases from J, with 10 bases between. The CDR3 DNA reads as TGTGCCAGCAAAGGGGCGGACGGGGAGCTGTTTTTT. Its protein product is CASKGADGELFF.

The rearrangement uses TRBV5-1 and TRBJ2-7, with 11 bases that match TRBD1. V lost 4 bases and J lost 2; bases outside the gene matches: 5. The V gene's germline CDR1 is SGHRS and CDR2 YFSETQ. This CDR3 has 15 amino acids. The DNA of the CDR3 is TGCGCCAGCAGCCCTAGGACAGGGGGCACCTACGAGCAGTACTTC. This translates into CASSPRTGGTYEQYF.

CDR3: CASSEVGDRGRHEQYF. The CDR3 coding sequence is TGTGCCAGCAGTGAAGTGGGTGACAGGGGGCGTCACGAGCAGTACTTC. The rearrangement uses TRBV6-1 and TRBJ2-7; 10 nucleotides align to TRBD1. J lost 5 bases, V lost 1 base, and 8 bases had no gene match. This CDR3 spans 16 amino acids. Looked up from germline, CDR1 is MNHNS and CDR2 is SASEGT.

The table lists this clone with a count of one. The chain recombines TRBV25-1 with TRBJ2-3, with D possibly TRBD2 on 5 matching bases. CDR1 is MGHDK, CDR2 SYGVNS, per germline. This CDR3 is 15 amino acids long. The V and J ends lost 4 bases and 1 base respectively, with 12 bases between them. CDR3 in DNA: TGTGCCAGCAGTGTTAGAAGCGGCGGCACAGATACGCAGTATTTT. Translating gives CASSVRSGGTDTQYF.

This clone occurred a few times. The chain joins TRBV4-1 to TRBJ2-7, with TRBD1 identical over 8 bases. In germline, CDR1 is MGHRA, CDR2 YSYEKL. The V segment lost 3 bases and the J segment 2 bases; nucleotides outside the gene matches: 6. The CDR3 is 15 residues long. CDR3 coding DNA: TGCGCCAGCAGCCACGATCGGGACAGGACCTACGAGCAGTACTTC. Its translation is CASSHDRDRTYEQYF.

The genes are TRBV11-2 and TRBJ2-7; 8 bases are shared with TRBD2. Germline V gene sequence: CDR1 SGHAT, CDR2 FQNNGV. This CDR3 comprises 16 residues. V lost 1 base and J lost 6; bases outside the gene matches: 11. DNA of the CDR3: TGTGCCAGCAGCTTAGTCCACAGCGGGAGTCAGTGCGAGCAGTACTTC. Translated: CASSLVHSGSQCEQYF.

The gene calls are TRBV30 and TRBJ2-1; D gene unclear. The CDR3 sequence is 15 residues long. Between the trimmed V and J ends, which lost 0 bases and 4 bases, there was a span of 13 bases. Germline values: CDR1 GTSNPN, CDR2 SVGIG (reference sequence). The CDR3: CAWSVARNLYNEQFF. CDR3 sequence (DNA): TGTGCCTGGAGTGTCGCTAGAAACCTTTACAATGAGCAGTTCTTC.

V is TRBV19 and J is TRBJ2-7, with a weak D call TRBD2 (5 bases). The CDR3 has 14 residues. The V gene's germline CDR1 is LNHDA and CDR2 SQIVND (reference sequence). V lost 8 bases to trimming and J lost 0 bases, with 14 bases between them. This CDR3 is CASARFSDSYEQYF. The CDR3 region has the DNA TGTGCCAGTGCCAGGTTTAGCGACTCCTACGAGCAGTACTTC.

This clone was detected a few times. The CDR3 reads CASSQDRGRGQGGAEAFF. As DNA, the CDR3 is TGCGCCAGCAGCCAAGATCGAGGCCGAGGACAGGGGGGCGCTGAAGCTTTCTTT. The chain employs TRBV4-1 and TRBJ1-1; 10 bases align to TRBD1. The germline CDR1 and CDR2 sequences are MGHRA and YSYEKL. CDR3 length equals 18 residues. With 0 bases clipped from V and 6 bases from J, the junction kept 13 bases outside the gene matches.